This TCR beta chain was sequenced during a study of shared clonotypes between healthy human individuals. The overall study: Ranging from 18 to 49 in age, donors were two women and three men. Three plates were used per donor for CD4 naive, three for CD4 memory, two for CD8 naive and one for CD8 memory. Whole-study results and caveats: Though the depth was large, rarefaction showed that sorted-subset sequencing was incomplete.

Profiling relied on immunoSEQ multiplex PCR, and the TCRdb table lists in-frame clones only, not all of them. In the table there are hundreds of thousands of clones, less than 80% of which are singletons. To note about this clone: Its specificity is unknown.

Sequencing input: memory CD4+ T cells sorted from blood. The subset: CD45RA-negative fraction. This receptor was identified in a woman younger than 45 in good health.

The CDR3 DNA reads TGTGCCAGCAGCCTTAGCGGGATTACCCAAGAGACCCAGTACTTC. Translation gives CASSLSGITQETQYF. J is TRBJ2-5 and V is TRBV7-9; 8 bases are shared with TRBD2. This CDR3 region has 15 residues. Germline lookup yields CDR1 SEHNR and CDR2 FQNEAQ (reference sequence). V shed 5 bases, J shed 1 base, and the junction held 6 bases outside the gene matches.